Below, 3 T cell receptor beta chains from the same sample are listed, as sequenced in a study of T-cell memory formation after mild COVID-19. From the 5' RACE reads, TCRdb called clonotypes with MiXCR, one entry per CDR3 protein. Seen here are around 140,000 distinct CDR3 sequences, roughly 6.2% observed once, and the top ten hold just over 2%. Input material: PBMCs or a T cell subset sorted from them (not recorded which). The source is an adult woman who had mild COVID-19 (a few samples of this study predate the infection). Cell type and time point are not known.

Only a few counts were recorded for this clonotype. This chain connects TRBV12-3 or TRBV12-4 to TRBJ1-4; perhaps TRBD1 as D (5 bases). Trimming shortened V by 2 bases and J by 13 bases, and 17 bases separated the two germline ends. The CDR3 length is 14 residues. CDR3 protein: CASSLNGGSGRLFF. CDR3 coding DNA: TGTGCCAGCAGTTTAAATGGGGGTAGTGGGAGACTGTTTTTT.

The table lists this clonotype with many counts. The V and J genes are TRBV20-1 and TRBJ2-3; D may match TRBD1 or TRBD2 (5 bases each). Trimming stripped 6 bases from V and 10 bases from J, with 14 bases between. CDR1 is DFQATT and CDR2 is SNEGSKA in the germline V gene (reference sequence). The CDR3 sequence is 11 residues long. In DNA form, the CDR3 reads TGCAGTGCCACCTCAACGGGGCCGCAGTATTTT. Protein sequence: CSATSTGPQYF.

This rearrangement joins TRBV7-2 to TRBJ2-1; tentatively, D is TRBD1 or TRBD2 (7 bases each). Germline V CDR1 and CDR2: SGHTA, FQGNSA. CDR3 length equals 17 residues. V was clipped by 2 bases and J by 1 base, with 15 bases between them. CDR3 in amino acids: CASSLRRQGGSYNEQFF. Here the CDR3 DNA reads TGTGCCAGCAGCTTACGTAGACAGGGAGGGTCCTACAATGAGCAGTTCTTC.